This TCR beta chain was sequenced in a study of cytomegalovirus exposure and HLA in healthy donors. As for the study in general: Of more than 350 genotyped donors, around 84% clustered with self-reported Caucasian donors.

Study-level findings and limits: Confirmation was obtained in vitro that a few CMV-associated chains are specific for CMV antigens.

This CDR3 spans 17 amino acids. V trimming: 6 bases; J trimming: 1 base; junction bases outside the gene matches: 6. The germline CDR1 and CDR2 sequences are SNHLY and FYNNEI. PCR amplification relied on 60 Vbeta primers (plus 13 Jbeta primers). Some clones are missing from TCRdb's copy, which holds only in-frame ones; the method was immunoSEQ multiplex PCR. The sample records fewer than 150,000 clones, 80% being singletons. About this clone: Its antigen is unknown.

The origin of this receptor is a man in his forties in good health and CMV-seronegative. The chain has TRBV2 and TRBJ2-1; 13 nucleotides line up with TRBD2. Sequencing input: PBMCs. The chain's CDR3 is CASSGRGLAGSYNEQFF. CDR3 bases: TGTGCCAGCAGCGGAAGGGGACTAGCGGGATCCTACAATGAGCAGTTCTTC.